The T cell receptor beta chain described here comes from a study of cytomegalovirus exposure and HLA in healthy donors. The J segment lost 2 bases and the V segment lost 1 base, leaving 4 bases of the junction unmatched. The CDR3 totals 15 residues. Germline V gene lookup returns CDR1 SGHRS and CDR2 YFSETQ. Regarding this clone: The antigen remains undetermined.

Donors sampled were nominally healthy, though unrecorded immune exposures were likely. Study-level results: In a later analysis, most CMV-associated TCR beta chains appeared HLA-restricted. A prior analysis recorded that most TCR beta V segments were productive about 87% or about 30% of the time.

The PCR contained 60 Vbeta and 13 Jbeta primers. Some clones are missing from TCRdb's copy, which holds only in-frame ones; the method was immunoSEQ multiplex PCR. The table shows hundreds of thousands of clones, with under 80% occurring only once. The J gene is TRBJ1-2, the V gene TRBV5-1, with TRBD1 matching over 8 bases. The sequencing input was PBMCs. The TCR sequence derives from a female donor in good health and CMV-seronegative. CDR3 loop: CASSLLTGGNYGYTF. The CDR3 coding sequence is TGCGCCAGCAGCTTGTTAACAGGGGGGAACTATGGCTACACCTTC.